This paragraph covers one T cell receptor (beta chain) sequence. In the study's own analysis: Quantification of nucleated cells was approximated via reference gene primer amplification. The assay was immunoSEQ multiplex PCR, and TCRdb's table has in-frame clones only and misses some. D and trimming were read from the DNA, whereas the V and J calls and clone size are those reported in that table. The top ten hold more than 25% of the sample, which has approximately 220,000 clones, 80% to 85% seen once. V shed 9 bases and J shed 0 bases, with 13 bases lying between them. There are 14 residues in the CDR3. Germline V gene lookup returns CDR1 KGHDR and CDR2 SFDVKD. The data derive from a study of blood T cell repertoires in COVID-19. Overall study: Researchers got acute and convalescent COVID-19 samples from the United States, Italy and Spain. PBMCs, B-cell-depleted T cells, or T cells were the source of the cDNA or gDNA that made up the material.

This TCR was sampled from a man aged 35 to 55 with acute or convalescent COVID-19. The chain is built from TRBV24-1 and TRBJ1-1; D perhaps matches TRBD1 (6 bases). Specimen: peripheral blood. The CDR3 region has the DNA TGTGCCACCTCCGGGACACAATTGAACACTGAAGCTTTCTTT. It yields the protein CATSGTQLNTEAFF.